This passage covers 4 T cell receptor beta chains from one sample sequenced in a study of blood T cells in healthy people across ages. A second PCR, run for 7 to 11 cycles, used a sample-barcoded 5' primer plus a J-beta primer mix. TCRdb reanalysed the 5' RACE reads using MiXCR and keeps one entry per CDR3 protein. This repertoire shows about a million distinct CDR3 sequences, 35% to 45% found once; its top ten account for around 13%. The sequencing sample was made of blood. The receptors shown here come from a man aged 18 to 29 in good health.

The chain employs TRBV6-5 and TRBJ2-1; the D call may be TRBD1 or TRBD2 (5 bases each). The germline V and J ends were trimmed by 5 bases and 12 bases, with 14 bases remaining between them. This CDR3 is built from 12 residues. Looked up from germline, CDR1 is MNHEY and CDR2 is SVGAGI. The CDR3 nucleotides are TGTGCCAGCAGTCCGGGACGCTTAGGGCAGTTCTTC. It codes for CASSPGRLGQFF.

This sequence joins TRBV5-4 and TRBJ2-3; TRBD2 aligns across 15 bases. Germline CDR1 SGHNT, CDR2 YYREEE (reference sequence). The length of the CDR3 is 20 residues. V shed 4 bases, J shed 1 base, and the junction held 13 bases outside the gene matches. The CDR3 nucleotides read TGTGCCAGCAGCCCGACGATGGGACTAGCGGGGGGCCCCCGCACAGATACGCAGTATTTT. Residues: CASSPTMGLAGGPRTDTQYF.

The chain carries TRBV4-1 and TRBJ1-5; TRBD1 is a possible D gene (5 bases). Trimming pared 0 bases from V and 15 bases from J, leaving 18 bases between. CDR3 length equals 14 residues. Germline V CDR1 and CDR2: MGHRA, YSYEKL. CDR3 in DNA: TGCGCCAGCAGCCAAGATGAAGTGGAGGGACCACCGCATTTT. It specifies CASSQDEVEGPPHF.

The chain combines TRBV7-2 with TRBJ2-6; 7 bases match TRBD1. The ends lost 4 bases at V and 3 bases at J; junction bases unmatched: 6. Germline V gene sequence: CDR1 SGHTA, CDR2 FQGNSA. The CDR3 spans 16 residues. CDR3 residues: CASSSPTGFGANVLTF. The CDR3 nucleotides are TGTGCCAGCAGCTCACCGACAGGGTTTGGGGCCAACGTCCTGACTTTC.